This T cell receptor (beta chain) was sequenced during a study of blood T cell repertoires in COVID-19. Study-wide background: There were acute and convalescent COVID-19 samples, and they came from the United States, Italy and Spain. T cells, B-cell-depleted T cells, or PBMCs supplied cDNA or gDNA.

This clone was found once. In the original processing: Nucleated cell number was recorded as an estimate derived from reference gene primer amplification. TCRdb keeps only in-frame clones here, not all; method: immunoSEQ multiplex PCR. The DNA was the basis for D and trimming; V, J and clone size are from that table. The sample holds roughly 200,000 clones, about 88% seen once. Per the germline V gene, CDR1 is MDHEN and CDR2 is SYDVKM. This CDR3 is built from 14 residues. Trimming removed 7 bases from V and 5 bases from J, with 15 bases in between. This chain connects TRBV28 to TRBJ2-1, with TRBD1 as a possible D gene (6 bases). The sequence was obtained from a man aged 40-50 years with active or convalescent COVID-19. Sequenced sample: peripheral blood. The CDR3 DNA is TGTGCCAGCAAGGGGGATTTGCGACACAATGAGCAGTTCTTC. Translated, it gives CASKGDLRHNEQFF.